The rows below give T cell receptor beta chains drawn from one sample of a study of blood T cell repertoires in COVID-19. Assay: immunoSEQ multiplex PCR; the TCRdb copy retains only in-frame clones and omits some. The sample yields 96,000 or so clones, approximately 80% seen once. The source material was peripheral blood. All receptors come from a man older than 75 with COVID-19, enrolled during active disease. Both conserved end residues are part of each CDR3. A D gene is named only where the DNA matches it firmly. Clone size appears in some rows only: once, few, many, or a class for an expanded clone.

v_gene	j_gene	abundance	d_gene	CDR3aa	CDR3nt
TRBV28	TRBJ1-3	-	-	CASSYGNTIYF	TGTGCCAGCAGCTACGGAAACACCATATATTTT
TRBV30	TRBJ1-2	-	-	CAWTDGGEGYTF	TGTGCCTGGACCGACGGAGGGGAAGGCTACACCTTC
TRBV15	TRBJ1-5	-	TRBD1	CATSRGTGGAGSNQPQHF	TGTGCCACCAGCAGGGGGACAGGGGGCGCAGGCTCCAATCAGCCCCAGCATTTT
TRBV7-9	TRBJ1-1	-	-	CASSLSYDVDWRNTEAFF	TGTGCCAGCAGCCTCTCCTATGATGTGGACTGGCGGAACACTGAAGCTTTCTTT
TRBV7-6	TRBJ2-3	-	TRBD2	CASSWEAGGRGASTDTQYF	TGTGCCAGCAGCTGGGAAGCGGGAGGAAGAGGGGCTAGCACAGATACGCAGTATTTT
TRBV27	TRBJ2-7	-	TRBD1	CASSPRQGPYEQYF	TGTGCCAGCAGTCCGCGACAGGGACCCTACGAGCAGTACTTC
TRBV7-8	TRBJ2-7	-	TRBD1	CASSLRGTEDYEQYF	TGTGCCAGCAGCTTAAGGGGGACAGAAGACTACGAGCAGTACTTC
TRBV19	TRBJ2-1	-	TRBD1	CASSIETPLGTGGRNEQFF	TGTGCCAGTAGTATAGAGACCCCCCTCGGGACAGGGGGCAGAAATGAGCAGTTCTTC
TRBV7-2	TRBJ1-5	few	-	CASSLFAGRTNQPQHF	TGTGCCAGCAGCTTATTCGCAGGGCGGACGAATCAGCCCCAGCATTTT
TRBV5-1	TRBJ1-3	-	TRBD1	CASSGQGVVAGNTIYF	TGCGCCAGCAGCGGACAGGGCGTCGTCGCCGGAAACACCATATATTTT
TRBV19	TRBJ2-2	once	TRBD2	CASSIRLAGGLPNTGELFF	TGTGCCAGTAGTATTCGGCTAGCGGGGGGCTTACCGAACACCGGGGAGCTGTTTTTT
TRBV11-2	TRBJ1-2	-	-	CASSFGGESYTF	TGTGCCAGCAGCTTCGGAGGGGAAAGCTACACCTTC
TRBV5-5	TRBJ1-6	-	-	CASSQTGFDSPLHF	TGTGCCAGCAGCCAGACAGGCTTCGATTCACCCCTCCACTTT
TRBV9	TRBJ1-2	few	-	CASSETGLGGYTF	TGTGCCAGCAGCGAAACAGGGTTGGGAGGCTACACCTTC
TRBV2	TRBJ2-5	-	-	CASSEFRWQETQYF	TGTGCCAGCAGTGAATTCCGGTGGCAAGAGACCCAGTACTTC
TRBV9	TRBJ2-3	-	-	CASSVGVGGLTDTQYF	TGTGCCAGCAGCGTAGGGGTCGGCGGTCTCACAGATACGCAGTATTTT
TRBV4-3	TRBJ1-2	-	-	CASSQRQENYGYTF	TGCGCCAGCAGCCAAAGACAGGAGAACTATGGCTACACCTTC
TRBV6-1	TRBJ2-7	few	-	CASSETTQYEQYF	TGTGCCAGCAGTGAAACGACACAATACGAGCAGTACTTC